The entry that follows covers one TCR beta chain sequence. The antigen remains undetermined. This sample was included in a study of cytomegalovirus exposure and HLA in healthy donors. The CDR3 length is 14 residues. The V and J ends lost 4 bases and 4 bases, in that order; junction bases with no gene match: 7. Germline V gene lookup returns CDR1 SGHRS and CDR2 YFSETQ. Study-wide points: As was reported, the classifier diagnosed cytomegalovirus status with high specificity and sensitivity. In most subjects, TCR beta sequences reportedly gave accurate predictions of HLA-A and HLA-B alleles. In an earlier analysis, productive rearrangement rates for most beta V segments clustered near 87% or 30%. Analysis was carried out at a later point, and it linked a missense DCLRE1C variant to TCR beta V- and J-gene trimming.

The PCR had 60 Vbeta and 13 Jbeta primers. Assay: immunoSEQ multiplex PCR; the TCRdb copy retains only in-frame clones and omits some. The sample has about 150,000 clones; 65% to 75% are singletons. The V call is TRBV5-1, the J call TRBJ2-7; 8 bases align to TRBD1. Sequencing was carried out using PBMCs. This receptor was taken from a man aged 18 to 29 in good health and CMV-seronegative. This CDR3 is CASSIGQGGYEQYF. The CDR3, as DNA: TGCGCCAGCAGCATAGGACAGGGTGGGTACGAGCAGTACTTC.